The source of this TCR beta chain is a study of shared clonotypes between healthy human individuals. Terminally differentiated effector memory CD45RA+ cells were excluded from the naive CD8 cells, which were CD45RO-negative and positively selected for CCR7. This CDR3 region has 17 residues. The junction had 10 bases not matched to a gene; V was cut back by 5 bases and J by 4 bases. The V gene's germline CDR1 is SGHAT and CDR2 FQNNGV. Libraries were prepared by immunoSEQ multiplex PCR; TCRdb keeps only in-frame clonotypes and omits some of them. The table lists about 2.2 million clones, around 93% of them singletons, with about 1.7% in the top ten.

The sample consisted of naive CD8+ T cells from PBMCs. This clonotype was obtained from a man aged 18-30 years in good health. Some clones in this sample may be carry-over from other donors' samples. The rearrangement uses TRBV11-2 and TRBJ2-1, with 11 bases matching TRBD2. The CDR3 DNA reads TGTGCCAGCAGCCCTTTCTTAGCGGGAGGGCCTTACAATGAGCAGTTCTTC. Translating gives CASSPFLAGGPYNEQFF.